This T cell receptor (beta chain) is drawn from a study of CDR3 diversity in severe acne. TCRdb reprocessed the PCR reads via MiXCR and lists one record per CDR3 protein. There are fewer than 100,000 distinct CDR3 sequences in the sample; 45% to 65% occur only once, and 13% to 15% lies in the top ten. The V gene end was trimmed by 4 bases and the J gene end by 1 base; junction bases not matched to a gene: 1. The CDR3 consists of 14 residues. This chain links TRBV12-3 or TRBV12-4 with TRBJ1-1; 9 bases agree with TRBD1. The source material was blood. The receptor comes from a male donor in good health, without acne. CDR3 in DNA: TGTGCCAGCAGTTGGACAGGGGCGAACACTGAAGCTTTCTTT. Protein product: CASSWTGANTEAFF.